The 10 T cell receptor beta chains in this list originate from one sample, sequenced in a study of control samples from healthy donors and cancer patients. Produced via immunoSEQ multiplex PCR; TCRdb's table is partial and in-frame only. The sample contains 150,000 or so clones, approximately 90% of which appear only once. Input material: blood. These receptors were taken from a man younger than 40 in good health.

The genes are TRBV7-8 and TRBJ1-4, with 9 bases identical to TRBD1. The CDR3 extends over 17 amino acids. CDR1 and CDR2 (germline): SGHVS, FQNEAQ. The J segment lost 6 bases and the V segment lost 5 bases, leaving 13 bases of the junction unmatched. CDR3 sequence: CASSPGDRETGDEKLFF. CDR3 coding DNA: TGTGCCAGCAGCCCCGGGGACAGGGAGACGGGTGATGAAAAACTGTTTTTT.

The chain combines TRBV27 with TRBJ2-5, with 7 bases fitting TRBD1. V lost 3 bases, J lost 2 bases, and 3 bases stayed unmatched. The CDR3 consists of 14 residues. Germline V lookup: CDR1 MNHEY, CDR2 SMNVEV (reference sequence). The CDR3 reads CASSLARGQETQYF. CDR3 in DNA: TGTGCCAGCAGTTTGGCCAGGGGGCAAGAGACCCAGTACTTC.

The chain combines TRBV7-9 with TRBJ2-1; TRBD1 matches at 7 bases. V shed 5 bases and J 6 bases; nucleotides not matched to a gene: 10. Germline CDR1 SEHNR, CDR2 FQNEAQ (reference sequence). The CDR3 extends over 15 amino acids. The CDR3 DNA is TGTGCCAGCAGCCGGACAGGAGCAAACTCCAATGAGCAGTTCTTC. It specifies CASSRTGANSNEQFF.

The rearrangement uses TRBV6-5 and TRBJ1-2; D is unresolved. V lost 5 bases to trimming and J lost 8 bases, with 12 bases between them. The CDR3 has 12 amino acids. Germline V lookup: CDR1 MNHEY, CDR2 SVGAGI. CDR3 residues: CASSPLGSGYTF. CDR3 in DNA: TGTGCCAGCAGTCCGCTAGGGTCCGGCTACACCTTC.

This clone was counted at least ten times. The chain joins TRBV3-1 (or the pseudogene TRBV3-2) to TRBJ2-5, with D possibly being TRBD1 (5 bases). The CDR3 sequence is 15 residues long. Trimming stripped 4 bases from V and 1 base from J, with 13 bases between. In germline, CDR1 is LGHDT, CDR2 YNNKEL (reference sequence). The CDR3 nucleotides are TGTGCCAGCAGCCGGGGCGGAAACATCCAAGAGACCCAGTACTTC. Translation gives CASSRGGNIQETQYF.

The chain uses TRBV4-3 and TRBJ2-7; D may be TRBD2 (5 bases). The V end was cut by 3 bases, the J end by 5 bases, with 14 bases between. The CDR3 has 14 residues. CDR1 LGHNA and CDR2 YSLEER come from the germline V gene. The CDR3 coding sequence is TGCGCCAGCAGCCACCCGGGGTCTTCACACGAGCAGTACTTC. Translation gives CASSHPGSSHEQYF.

This chain links TRBV9 with TRBJ2-3; no clear D gene. This CDR3 has 13 residues. The V end lost 4 bases, the J end lost 2 bases, and 8 bases lay between the germline ends. Germline CDR1 reads SGDLS; CDR2 reads YYNGEE. CDR3: CASSPIDTDTQYF. The CDR3 DNA reads TGTGCCAGCAGCCCCATTGACACAGATACGCAGTATTTT.

This rearrangement joins TRBV7-9 to TRBJ2-7, with D tentatively TRBD2 (5 bases). The V gene's germline CDR1 is SEHNR and CDR2 FQNEAQ (reference sequence). With 5 bases removed from V and 7 bases from J, the gap between germline ends came to 9 bases. The CDR3 is made up of 11 amino acids. CDR3 sequence: CASSEGVEQYF. CDR3 nucleotide sequence: TGTGCCAGCAGCGAGGGTGTAGAGCAGTACTTC.

This clone has ten or more counts. The chain uses TRBV4-1 and TRBJ2-7; the D call may be TRBD1 or TRBD2 (5 bases each). V was clipped by 1 base and J by 7 bases, with 29 bases between them. CDR3 length: 19 residues. Germline lookup yields CDR1 MGHRA and CDR2 YSYEKL. The CDR3 here is CASSQGGVALGTPRREQYF. The CDR3 nucleotides read TGCGCCAGCAGCCAAGGTGGTGTCGCGCTTGGGACCCCAAGGCGGGAGCAGTACTTC.

The gene calls are TRBV7-6 and TRBJ1-4, with 10 bases fitting TRBD1. The trim removed 5 bases at V and 7 bases at J, leaving 1 base unmatched. The CDR3 extends over 13 amino acids. The germline CDR1 and CDR2 sequences are SGHVS and FNYEAQ. CDR3 protein: CASSRDRGEKLFF. As DNA, the CDR3 is TGTGCCAGCAGCCGGGACAGGGGTGAAAAACTGTTTTTT.